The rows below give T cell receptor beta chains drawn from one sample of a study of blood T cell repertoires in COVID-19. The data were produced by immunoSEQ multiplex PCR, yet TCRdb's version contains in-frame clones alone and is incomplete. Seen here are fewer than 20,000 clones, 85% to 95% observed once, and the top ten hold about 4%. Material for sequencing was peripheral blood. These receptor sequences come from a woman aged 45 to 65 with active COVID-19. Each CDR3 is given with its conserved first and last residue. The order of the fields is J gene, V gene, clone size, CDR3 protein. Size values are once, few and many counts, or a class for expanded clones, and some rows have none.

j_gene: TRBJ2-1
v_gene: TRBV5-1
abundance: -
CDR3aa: CASSLTGTGKDEQFF

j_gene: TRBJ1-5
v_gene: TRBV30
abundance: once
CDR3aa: CAWSGDRNQPQHF

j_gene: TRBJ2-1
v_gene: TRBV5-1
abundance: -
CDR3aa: CASRTGTGGSNEQFF

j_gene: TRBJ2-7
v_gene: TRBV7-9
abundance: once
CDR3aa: CASSLPNYEQYF

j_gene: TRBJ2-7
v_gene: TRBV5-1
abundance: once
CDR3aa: CASSHGQGAYEQYF

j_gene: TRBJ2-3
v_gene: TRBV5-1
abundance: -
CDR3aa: CASSPLEPTDTQYF

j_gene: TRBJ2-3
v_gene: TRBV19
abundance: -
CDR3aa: CASSTTGGIMDTQYF

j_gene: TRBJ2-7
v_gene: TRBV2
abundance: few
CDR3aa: CASSDGTSGRAENF

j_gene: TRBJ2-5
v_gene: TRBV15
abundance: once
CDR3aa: CATSRDNRETQYF

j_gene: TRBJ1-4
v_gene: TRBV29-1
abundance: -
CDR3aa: CSGQGGTNEKLFF

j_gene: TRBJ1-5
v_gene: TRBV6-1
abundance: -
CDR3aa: CASSAGVGVGNQPQHF

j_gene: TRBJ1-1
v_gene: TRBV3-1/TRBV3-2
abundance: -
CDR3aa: CASSLGQMNTEAFF

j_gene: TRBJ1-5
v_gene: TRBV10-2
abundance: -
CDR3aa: CASSPTISNQPQHF

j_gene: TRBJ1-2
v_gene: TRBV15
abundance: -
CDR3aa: CATSRDRDRGLYGYTF

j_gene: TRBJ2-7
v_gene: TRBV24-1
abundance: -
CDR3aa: CATSDRQGAYEQYF

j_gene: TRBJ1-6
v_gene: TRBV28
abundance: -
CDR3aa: CASSRRTGHNSPLHF

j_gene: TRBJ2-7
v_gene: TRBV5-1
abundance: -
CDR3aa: CASTRAGTSEQYF

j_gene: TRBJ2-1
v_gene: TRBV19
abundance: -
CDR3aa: CASSPRGSGGNEQFF

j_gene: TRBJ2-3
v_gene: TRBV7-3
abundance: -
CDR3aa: CASSSLGLATDTQYF

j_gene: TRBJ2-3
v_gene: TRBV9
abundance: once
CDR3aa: CASSAGRSGAITDTQYF

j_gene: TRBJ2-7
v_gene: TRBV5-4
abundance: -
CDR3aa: CASSTNRGLGQYF

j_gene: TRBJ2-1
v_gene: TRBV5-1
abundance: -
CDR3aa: CASSLVASGSSYNEQFF

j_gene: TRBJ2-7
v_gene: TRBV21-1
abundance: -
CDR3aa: CASSIPVLAGHPYEQYF

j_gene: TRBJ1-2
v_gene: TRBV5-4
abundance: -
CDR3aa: CASSLFRGNYGYTF

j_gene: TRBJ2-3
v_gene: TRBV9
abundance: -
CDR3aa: CASSPVGLGNTDTQYF

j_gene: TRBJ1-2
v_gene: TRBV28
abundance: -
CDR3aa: CASRLQGEYGYTF

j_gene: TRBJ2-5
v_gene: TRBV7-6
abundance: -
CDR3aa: CASSPGGRVRETQYF

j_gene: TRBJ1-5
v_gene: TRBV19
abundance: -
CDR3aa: CASSIRLQGFNQPQHF

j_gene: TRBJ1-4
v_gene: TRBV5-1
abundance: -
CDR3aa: CASSKGQGREKLFF

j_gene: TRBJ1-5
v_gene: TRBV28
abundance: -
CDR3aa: CASRAQGPMNQPQHF

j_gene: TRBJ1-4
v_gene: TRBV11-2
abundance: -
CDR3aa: CASSPNRVFNEKLFF